These 25 T cell receptor beta chains were all obtained from the same sample, sequenced in a study of T-cell memory formation after mild COVID-19. TCRdb redid the calling of the 5' RACE reads with MiXCR, one entry per CDR3 protein. The sample shows about 160,000 distinct CDR3 sequences, roughly 31% of them seen only once. Sequencing used PBMCs or a T cell subset sorted from them (not recorded which). The receptors come from an adult woman who had mild COVID-19 (a few samples of this study predate the infection). Cell type and time point are not known.

The CDR3 nucleotides read TGTGCCAGCAGGTCGTCTAGCACAGATACGCAGTATTTT. Amino acids: CASRSSSTDTQYF. The chain recombines TRBV12-3 or TRBV12-4 with TRBJ2-3; D is unclear. V lost 6 bases, J lost 0 bases, and 7 bases lay in between. The CDR3 length is 13 residues.

The DNA for the CDR3 is TGTGCCAGCAGTTTAAACGCTCCCGGGGAGAGCTCCTATAATTCACCCCTCCACTTT. Its translation: CASSLNAPGESSYNSPLHF. The V and J genes are TRBV27 and TRBJ1-6; unclear D gene. V was shortened by 2 bases and J by 0 bases, with 17 bases between the two germline ends. The germline V gene encodes CDR1 MNHEY and CDR2 SMNVEV (reference sequence). The CDR3 extends over 19 amino acids.

This clonotype was seen only once. The chain employs TRBV7-9 and TRBJ1-1; no clear D. CDR3 size: 13 residues. The V end was cut by 5 bases, the J end by 0 bases, with 7 bases between. The germline CDR1 and CDR2 sequences are SEHNR and FQNEAQ (reference sequence). CDR3 region: CASSPPVNTEAFF. The CDR3 DNA reads TGTGCCAGCAGCCCCCCAGTGAACACTGAAGCTTTCTTT.

The rearrangement joins TRBV24-1 to TRBJ2-1; D unresolved. The CDR3 sequence is 11 residues long. The germline CDR1 and CDR2 sequences are KGHDR and SFDVKD. Trimming cost V 5 bases and J 9 bases, with 7 bases left between them. The CDR3 coding sequence is TGTGCCACCAGTGGAGGTGGTGAGCAGTTCTTC. It is translated as CATSGGGEQFF.

This CDR3 is CASSLAGGGVTDTQYF. The CDR3 coding sequence is TGTGCCAGCAGTTTAGCTGGGGGGGGAGTCACAGATACGCAGTATTTT. The chain employs TRBV12-3 or TRBV12-4 and TRBJ2-3; 7 bases align to TRBD2. V shed 0 bases, J shed 2 bases, and the junction held 5 bases outside the gene matches. This CDR3 is 16 amino acids long.

The chain couples TRBV5-6 to TRBJ2-6; 7 bases map to TRBD2. CDR1 and CDR2 from the germline V gene are SGHDT and YYEEEE. With V trimmed by 0 bases and J by 0 bases, 6 bases remained unmatched. The CDR3 has 18 amino acids. CDR3: CASSLDSGIRSGANVLTF. The DNA of the CDR3 is TGTGCCAGCAGCTTGGACAGCGGGATACGCTCTGGGGCCAACGTCCTGACTTTC.

The genes are TRBV7-9 and TRBJ1-2; TRBD1 aligns across 8 bases. The CDR3 sequence is 14 residues long. Germline-derived CDR1 and CDR2 are SEHNR and FQNEAQ (reference sequence). Trimming at V came to 5 bases and at J to 4 bases, leaving 6 bases not matched to a gene. The CDR3 protein is CASSRGQGGYGYTF. The CDR3 nucleotides read TGTGCCAGCAGCCGCGGACAGGGAGGCTATGGCTACACCTTC.

V gene TRBV15 combines with J gene TRBJ2-6; perhaps TRBD2 as D (5 bases). With 2 bases removed from V and 0 bases from J, the gap between germline ends came to 14 bases. CDR3 length: 18 amino acids. In germline, CDR1 is LNHNV, CDR2 YYDKDF (reference sequence). CDR3 sequence (DNA): TGTGCCACCAGCAGATCTAGCTCCAGTTCCTCTGGGGCCAACGTCCTGACTTTC. Translating it yields CATSRSSSSSSGANVLTF.

There are a few counts of this clonotype. The chain couples TRBV2 to TRBJ2-7, with D perhaps TRBD2 (6 bases). Germline V gives CDR1 SNHLY, CDR2 FYNNEI. This CDR3 is built from 15 residues. V lost 1 base to trimming and J lost 5 bases, with 15 bases between them. Here the CDR3 DNA reads TGTGCCAGCAGTGAAGGGACCCAGACTAGTAACGAGCAGTACTTC. As protein: CASSEGTQTSNEQYF.

V is TRBV20-1 and J is TRBJ2-1; the D gene is possibly TRBD2 (6 bases). Trimming stripped 2 bases from V and 6 bases from J, with 20 bases between. The germline CDR1 and CDR2 sequences are DFQATT and SNEGSKA (reference sequence). This CDR3 contains 16 residues. CDR3 coding DNA: TGCAGTGCTAGACCGGAACCCGCGGGGTTGAGCAATGAGCAGTTCTTC. Translation gives CSARPEPAGLSNEQFF.

The V call is TRBV5-1, the J call TRBJ1-4; D ambiguous. V dropped 2 bases and J dropped 1 base, with 9 bases sitting between them. The V gene's germline CDR1 is SGHRS and CDR2 YFSETQ. The CDR3 is 15 amino acids. The CDR3 region is CASSFGGGTNEKLFF. CDR3 bases: TGCGCCAGCAGCTTTGGTGGAGGAACTAATGAAAAACTGTTTTTT.

The gene calls are TRBV12-3 or TRBV12-4 and TRBJ1-1; 10 nucleotides match TRBD1. J gave up 11 bases and V 5 bases, and 8 bases lay outside the gene matches. This CDR3 spans 13 amino acids. CDR3 region: CASSTGTGVRAFF. CDR3 sequence (DNA): TGTGCCAGCAGTACCGGGACAGGGGTTAGGGCTTTCTTT.

This clonotype was recorded a few times. The V and J genes are TRBV4-1 and TRBJ2-2; 8 nucleotides line up with TRBD1. Per the germline V gene, CDR1 is MGHRA and CDR2 is YSYEKL. V lost 0 bases and J lost 2; bases outside the gene matches: 5. The CDR3 spans 17 residues. DNA for the CDR3: TGCGCCAGCAGCCAAGAAGCAGGGGGCACCAACACCGGGGAGCTGTTTTTT. Its protein product is CASSQEAGGTNTGELFF.

This clonotype was counted between two and nine times. The chain is built from TRBV4-1 and TRBJ2-1; no reliable D call. The V end lost 4 bases, the J end lost 9 bases, and 13 bases lay between the germline ends. The CDR3 consists of 13 residues. The germline CDR1 and CDR2 sequences are MGHRA and YSYEKL. CDR3 sequence: CASSRTPMAEQFF. The CDR3 DNA follows: TGCGCCAGCAGCCGGACGCCAATGGCTGAGCAGTTCTTC.

This rearrangement joins TRBV4-1 to TRBJ2-3, with 12 bases matching TRBD2. Trimming took 1 base from V and 6 from J; bases not matched to a gene: 11. CDR1 is MGHRA and CDR2 is YSYEKL in the germline V gene. The CDR3 has 18 residues. Here the CDR3 DNA reads TGCGCCAGCAGCCAAGCTAGCGGGGGGGCCGCTGGTGCGGATACGCAGTATTTT. Encoded protein: CASSQASGGAAGADTQYF.

This clonotype was seen a few times. The chain has TRBV5-1 and TRBJ1-1; 10 nucleotides match TRBD1. This CDR3 has 15 amino acids. Per germline, CDR1 SGHRS and CDR2 YFSETQ. J gave up 1 base and V 4 bases, and 4 bases lay outside the gene matches. The CDR3 region is CASSGGTGANTEAFF. The DNA of the CDR3 is TGCGCCAGCAGCGGGGGGACAGGGGCGAACACTGAAGCTTTCTTT.

This clonotype was seen a handful of times. The V gene is TRBV7-6, the J gene TRBJ2-5, with D perhaps matching TRBD1 or TRBD2 (7 bases each). This CDR3 has 15 amino acids. Germline CDR1 and CDR2: SGHVS and FNYEAQ. V lost 1 base to trimming and J lost 6 bases, with 15 bases between them. The CDR3 DNA follows: TGTGCCAGCAGCTTAGAGGCGGGGGACAGACAGACCCAGTACTTC. Its protein is CASSLEAGDRQTQYF.

There are a few counts of this clonotype. The chain carries TRBV29-1 and TRBJ1-4; D is uncertain. The germline V gene has CDR1 SQVTM and CDR2 ANQGSEA. The V and J ends lost 3 bases and 7 bases respectively, with 6 bases between them. The length of the CDR3 is 11 residues. In DNA, the CDR3 is TGCAGCGTTGATATGGGTGAAAAACTGTTTTTT. Translated: CSVDMGEKLFF.

This clonotype has a handful of counts. The rearrangement joins TRBV7-2 to TRBJ2-7; possible D gene TRBD1, 5 bases. The CDR3 length is 14 residues. Trimming removed 4 bases at V and 4 bases at J, with 14 bases between. CDR1 is SGHTA, CDR2 FQGNSA, per germline. Here the CDR3 reads CASSSSRGIYEQYF. The CDR3 coding sequence is TGTGCCAGCAGCTCTAGTAGGGGTATATACGAGCAGTACTTC.

This chain links TRBV5-6 with TRBJ2-2, with 9 bases identical to TRBD2. The V gene end was trimmed by 1 base and the J gene end by 5 bases; junction bases not matched to a gene: 6. CDR3 length: 16 residues. The V gene's germline CDR1 is SGHDT and CDR2 YYEEEE. The CDR3: CASSLISGSRTGELFF. CDR3 sequence (DNA): TGTGCCAGCAGCTTGATTAGCGGGAGCCGGACCGGGGAGCTGTTTTTT.

The chain links TRBV4-3 to TRBJ2-3; tentatively, D is TRBD2 (5 bases). V dropped 4 bases and J dropped 6 bases, with 11 bases sitting between them. Germline-derived CDR1 and CDR2 are LGHNA and YSLEER. This CDR3 has 13 residues. The CDR3 loop is CASSPPRADTQYF. In DNA form, the CDR3 reads TGCGCCAGCAGCCCCCCGAGGGCCGATACGCAGTATTTT.

The chain recombines TRBV12-3 or TRBV12-4 with TRBJ1-5; D is unresolved. V was trimmed by 1 base and J by 9 bases, leaving 7 bases between them. The CDR3 runs to 12 residues. The CDR3 sequence: CASSLELGPQHF. The CDR3 DNA is TGTGCCAGCAGTTTAGAGTTAGGGCCCCAGCATTTT.

The CDR3 region is CASSLGTGLASYEQYF. The CDR3 DNA reads as TGTGCCAGCAGCTTGGGGACAGGGCTAGCCTCCTACGAGCAGTACTTC. This chain uses TRBV5-6 with TRBJ2-7; 8 nucleotides align to TRBD1. CDR3 size: 16 residues. Trimming at V came to 0 bases and at J to 0 bases, leaving 5 bases not matched to a gene. Germline lookup yields CDR1 SGHDT and CDR2 YYEEEE.

This clonotype was observed many times. The rearrangement links TRBV5-1 to TRBJ2-7; D might be TRBD1 or TRBD2, each matching 7 bases. The V end was cut by 4 bases, the J end by 1 base, with 12 bases between. The CDR3 extends over 14 amino acids. Germline lookup yields CDR1 SGHRS and CDR2 YFSETQ. CDR3 sequence reads: CASSDQGGSYEQYF. For the CDR3, the DNA is TGCGCCAGCAGCGATCAGGGGGGGTCCTACGAGCAGTACTTC.

About this clonotype: Relative to the germline gene, one junction end is altered; a read error may explain this. The rearrangement links TRBV24-1 to TRBJ1-5; D is uncertain. Germline CDR1 reads KGHDR; CDR2 reads SFDVKD. This CDR3 is built from 13 residues. In nucleotides, the CDR3 is TGTGCCACCAGCGAGGCTAGCAGTCAGCCCCAGCATTTT. Its translation: CATSEASSQPQHF.